Listed here are 14 T cell receptor beta chains from one sample, sequenced in a study of human T cells and chemical hapten exposure. Sample time point: pre-sensitization, week 0. The treatment denotes: therapeutic diphenylcyclopropenone sensitization with weekly scalp DPC. TCRdb re-called the RACE reads through MiXCR, storing one row per CDR3 protein. The sample has roughly 120,000 distinct CDR3 sequences, 13% seen once. Sequences were derived from whole blood, sampled in connection with sensitization to the hapten diphenylcyclopropenone (DPC). The receptors were sampled from a woman aged 18 to 35 with alopecia areata. Some clones in this sample may be carry-over from other donors' samples.

The chain recombines TRBV20-1 with TRBJ1-1; TRBD1 matches 8 bases. J lost 3 bases, V lost 3 bases, and 0 bases had no gene match. Germline CDR1 and CDR2: DFQATT and SNEGSKA (reference sequence). The CDR3 consists of 12 residues. This CDR3 is CSARTGDTEAFF. The CDR3 DNA reads as TGCAGTGCTAGGACAGGGGACACTGAAGCTTTCTTT.

This clonotype was seen repeatedly, ten times or more. This chain connects TRBV4-3 to TRBJ2-7, with D hard to call. The germline V and J ends were trimmed by 0 bases and 3 bases, with 12 bases remaining between them. CDR3 length: 15 residues. Looked up from germline, CDR1 is LGHNA and CDR2 is YSLEER. CDR3 nucleotides: TGCGCCAGCAGCCAAGATCGCTCAGGCTACTACGAGCAGTACTTC. Translating it yields CASSQDRSGYYEQYF.

Ten or more counts support this clonotype. The chain combines TRBV5-1 with TRBJ2-1; D unclear. V lost 4 bases, J lost 7 bases, and 18 bases lay in between. CDR3 size: 15 residues. Looked up from germline, CDR1 is SGHRS and CDR2 is YFSETQ. The CDR3 is CASSPQTIEGNEQFF. DNA for the CDR3: TGCGCCAGCAGCCCCCAAACGATCGAAGGGAATGAGCAGTTCTTC.

This clonotype was recorded at least ten times. This chain links TRBV3-1 with TRBJ2-7, with 8 bases that match TRBD2. Germline values: CDR1 LGHDT, CDR2 YNNKEL (reference sequence). Trimming cost V 1 base and J 6 bases; bases outside gene matches: 2. The CDR3 loop spans 13 amino acids. The CDR3 protein is CASSQGLAGEQYF. The CDR3 coding sequence is TGTGCCAGCAGCCAAGGGCTAGCGGGCGAGCAGTACTTC.

In this sample, this clonotype turned up many times. The chain carries TRBV20-1 and TRBJ1-6; D unresolved. Germline assignment: CDR1 DFQATT and CDR2 SNEGSKA (reference sequence). Trimming stripped 2 bases from V and 5 bases from J, with 10 bases between. The CDR3 sequence is 14 residues long. The CDR3 sequence is CSARNPANNSPLHF. CDR3 DNA sequence: TGCAGTGCTAGAAATCCAGCCAATAATTCACCCCTCCACTTT.

This clonotype was seen only a few times. The chain couples TRBV7-9 to TRBJ2-1; 11 nucleotides agree with TRBD1. V was pared by 4 bases and J by 7 bases, with 9 bases of the junction left unmatched. The CDR3 contains 16 residues. Germline V CDR1 and CDR2: SEHNR, FQNEAQ (reference sequence). The CDR3 bases are TGTGCCAGCAGCTCACTTGGACAGGGGGCGCGAAATGAGCAGTTCTTC. It translates to CASSSLGQGARNEQFF.

The chain uses TRBV20-1 and TRBJ1-1, with TRBD1 identical over 9 bases. Germline CDR1 DFQATT, CDR2 SNEGSKA (reference sequence). With V trimmed by 1 base and J by 11 bases, 20 bases remained unmatched. The CDR3 spans 17 residues. The CDR3 coding sequence is TGCAGTGCTAGAGTCGGCGTCGGACAGGGGCCCCCCTTTTCGGCTTTCTTT. It is translated as CSARVGVGQGPPFSAFF.

This clonotype was observed a few times. The chain combines TRBV7-2 with TRBJ1-2; D is uncertain. V was shortened by 2 bases and J by 2 bases, with 6 bases between the two germline ends. The CDR3 is 13 amino acids. From germline, CDR1 is SGHTA and CDR2 FQGNSA. The chain's CDR3 is CASSLRDNYGYTF. The CDR3 DNA reads TGTGCCAGCAGCTTACGAGACAACTATGGCTACACCTTC.

This clonotype has at least ten counts. This rearrangement joins TRBV20-1 to TRBJ2-1; the D call may be TRBD1 or TRBD2 (5 bases each). Germline CDR1 reads DFQATT; CDR2 reads SNEGSKA (reference sequence). The CDR3 consists of 12 residues. The V and J ends lost 6 bases and 15 bases respectively, with 21 bases between them. This chain's CDR3 is CSAPVTGTLLFF. CDR3 bases: TGCAGTGCCCCCGTCACCGGGACCCTCCTGTTCTTC.

The rearrangement links TRBV12-3 or TRBV12-4 to TRBJ2-7, with D uncertain. Deletions cut 6 bases from V and 1 base from J, with 13 bases between. This CDR3 has 14 amino acids. CDR3 protein: CASSPPTISYEQYF. CDR3 DNA: TGTGCCAGCAGCCCCCCGACAATATCCTACGAGCAGTACTTC.

This clonotype was seen repeatedly, ten times or more. V gene TRBV7-2 combines with J gene TRBJ2-3; D uncertain. Germline-derived CDR1 and CDR2 are SGHTA and FQGNSA. The germline V and J ends were trimmed by 3 bases and 0 bases, with 10 bases remaining between them. The CDR3 sequence is 15 residues long. The CDR3 region is CASSFGRYSTDTQYF. CDR3 nucleotides: TGTGCCAGCAGCTTCGGCCGTTACAGCACAGATACGCAGTATTTT.

The rearrangement links TRBV28 to TRBJ2-7; no reliable D call. The CDR3 consists of 12 residues. The germline V gene has CDR1 MDHEN and CDR2 SYDVKM. The germline V and J ends were trimmed by 5 bases and 4 bases, with 9 bases remaining between them. In DNA, the CDR3 is TGTGCCAGCAGTATAATGCTTTACGAGCAGTACTTC. This encodes CASSIMLYEQYF.

V and J are TRBV20-1 and TRBJ2-3; TRBD1 or TRBD2 may be the D gene (5 bases each). CDR1 and CDR2 (germline): DFQATT, SNEGSKA (reference sequence). Trimming stripped 4 bases from V and 6 bases from J, with 14 bases between. The CDR3 loop spans 13 amino acids. CDR3 DNA: TGCAGTGCTATAATCGGGGCACGGGATACGCAGTATTTT. It yields the protein CSAIIGARDTQYF.

The chain is built from TRBV20-1 and TRBJ1-6, with unresolved D. The CDR3 loop spans 13 amino acids. Germline lookup yields CDR1 DFQATT and CDR2 SNEGSKA (reference sequence). V gave up 3 bases and J gave up 2 bases, with 5 bases separating them. The CDR3 sequence is CSARVTYNSPLHF. For the CDR3, the DNA is TGCAGTGCTAGGGTCACCTATAATTCACCCCTCCACTTT.